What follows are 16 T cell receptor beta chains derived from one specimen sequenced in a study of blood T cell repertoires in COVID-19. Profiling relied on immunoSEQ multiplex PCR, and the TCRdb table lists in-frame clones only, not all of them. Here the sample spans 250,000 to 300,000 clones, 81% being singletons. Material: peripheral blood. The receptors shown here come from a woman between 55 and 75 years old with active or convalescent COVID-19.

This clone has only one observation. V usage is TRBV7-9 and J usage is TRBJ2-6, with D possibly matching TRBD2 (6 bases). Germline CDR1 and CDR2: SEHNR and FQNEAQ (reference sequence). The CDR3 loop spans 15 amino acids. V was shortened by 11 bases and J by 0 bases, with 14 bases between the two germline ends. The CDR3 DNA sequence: TGTGCCGGGGCGGGACTCATCTCTGGGGCCAACGTCCTGACTTTC. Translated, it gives CAGAGLISGANVLTF.

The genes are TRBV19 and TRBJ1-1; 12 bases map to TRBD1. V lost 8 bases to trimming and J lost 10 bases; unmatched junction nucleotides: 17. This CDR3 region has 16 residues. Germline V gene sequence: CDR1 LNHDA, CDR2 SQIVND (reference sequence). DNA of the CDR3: TGTGCCAGTGGGGACAGGGGGCGTTTCGGCCGGGTCGGAGCTTTCTTT. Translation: CASGDRGRFGRVGAFF.

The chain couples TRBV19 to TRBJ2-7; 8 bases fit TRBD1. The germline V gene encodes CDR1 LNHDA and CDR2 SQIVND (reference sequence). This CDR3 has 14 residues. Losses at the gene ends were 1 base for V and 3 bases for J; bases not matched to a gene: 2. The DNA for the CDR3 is TGTGCCAGTAGTATAGGGACAGGGAGCTACGAGCAGTACTTC. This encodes CASSIGTGSYEQYF.

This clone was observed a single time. The CDR3 sequence: CASREEGALKLFF. The DNA for the CDR3 is TGCGCCAGCCGAGAGGAAGGGGCCCTAAAACTGTTTTTT. The rearrangement joins TRBV4-1 to TRBJ1-4; maybe TRBD1 (5 bases). The CDR3 totals 13 residues. Germline CDR1 reads MGHRA; CDR2 reads YSYEKL. V dropped 8 bases and J dropped 10 bases, with 17 bases sitting between them.

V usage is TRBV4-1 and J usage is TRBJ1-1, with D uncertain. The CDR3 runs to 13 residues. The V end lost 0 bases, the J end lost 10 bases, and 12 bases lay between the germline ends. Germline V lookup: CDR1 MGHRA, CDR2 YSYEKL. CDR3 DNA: TGCGCCAGCAGCCAAGAAACTAGTTTGGGAGCTTTCTTT. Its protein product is CASSQETSLGAFF.

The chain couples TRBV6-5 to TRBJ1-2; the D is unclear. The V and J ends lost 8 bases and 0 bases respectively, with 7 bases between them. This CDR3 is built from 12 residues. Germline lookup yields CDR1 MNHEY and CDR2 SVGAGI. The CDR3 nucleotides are TGTGCCAGCGGTACTTCTAACTATGGCTACACCTTC. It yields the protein CASGTSNYGYTF.

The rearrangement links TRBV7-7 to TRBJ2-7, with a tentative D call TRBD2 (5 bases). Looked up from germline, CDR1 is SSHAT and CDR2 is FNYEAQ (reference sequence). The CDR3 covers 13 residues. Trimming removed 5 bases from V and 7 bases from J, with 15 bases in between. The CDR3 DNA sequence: TGTGCCAGCAGCCCCGGGGAGCGCGGAGAGCAGTACTTC. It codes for CASSPGERGEQYF.

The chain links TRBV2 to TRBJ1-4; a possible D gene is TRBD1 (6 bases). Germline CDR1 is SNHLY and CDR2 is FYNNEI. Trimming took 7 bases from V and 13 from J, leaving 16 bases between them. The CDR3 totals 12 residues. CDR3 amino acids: CASKGEGDRLFF. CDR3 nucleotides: TGTGCCAGCAAGGGGGAAGGGGATAGACTGTTTTTT.

The CDR3 DNA reads as TGTGCCAGCAGCATCCTAGGACAGGCCCCTGGGGGGCCCGACTATGGCTACACCTTC. This sequence encodes CASSILGQAPGGPDYGYTF. The J gene is TRBJ1-2, the V gene TRBV5-6; 7 bases fit TRBD1. Germline CDR1 is SGHDT and CDR2 is YYEEEE. CDR3 size: 19 residues. Germline trimming cut 4 bases from V and 3 bases from J; bases unmatched to any gene: 21.

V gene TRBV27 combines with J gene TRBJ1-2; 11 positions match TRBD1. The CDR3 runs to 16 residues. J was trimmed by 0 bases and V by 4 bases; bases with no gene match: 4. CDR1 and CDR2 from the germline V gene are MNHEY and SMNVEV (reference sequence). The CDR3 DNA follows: TGTGCCAGCAGTTCCGGGACAGGGGGACCTAACTATGGCTACACCTTC. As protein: CASSSGTGGPNYGYTF.

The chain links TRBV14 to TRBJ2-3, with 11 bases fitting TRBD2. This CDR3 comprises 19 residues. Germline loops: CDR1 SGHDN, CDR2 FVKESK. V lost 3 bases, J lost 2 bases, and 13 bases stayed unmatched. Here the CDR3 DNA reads TGTGCCAGCAGCCAGAGTAGCGGGGGGGGGATTTGGAACACAGATACGCAGTATTTT. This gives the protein CASSQSSGGGIWNTDTQYF.

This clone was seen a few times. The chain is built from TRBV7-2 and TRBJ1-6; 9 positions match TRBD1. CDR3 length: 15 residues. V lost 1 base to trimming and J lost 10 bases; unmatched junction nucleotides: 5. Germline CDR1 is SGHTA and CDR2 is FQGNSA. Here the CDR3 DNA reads TGTGCCAGCAGCTTAGTGAACAGGGGGCTCTCACCCCTCCACTTT. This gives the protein CASSLVNRGLSPLHF.

CDR3 nucleotide sequence: TGTGCCTGGAGCCCCCGGACAGCCGGGTATGGCTACACCTTC. Translation: CAWSPRTAGYGYTF. The chain combines TRBV30 with TRBJ1-2; a weak D match, TRBD1 (6 bases). V was trimmed by 3 bases and J by 5 bases, leaving 16 bases between them. This CDR3 is 14 amino acids long. The germline gives CDR1 GTSNPN, CDR2 SVGIG (reference sequence).

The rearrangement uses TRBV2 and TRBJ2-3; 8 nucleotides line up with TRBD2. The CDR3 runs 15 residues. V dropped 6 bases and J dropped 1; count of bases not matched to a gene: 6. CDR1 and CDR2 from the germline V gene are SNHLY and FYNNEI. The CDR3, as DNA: TGTGCCAGCAGCTCCACACTAGCGGGCACAGATACGCAGTATTTT. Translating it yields CASSSTLAGTDTQYF.

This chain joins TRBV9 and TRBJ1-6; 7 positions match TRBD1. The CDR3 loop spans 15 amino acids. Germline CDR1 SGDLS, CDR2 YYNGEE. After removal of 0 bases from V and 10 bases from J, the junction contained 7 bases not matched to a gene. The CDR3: CASSVVETGPSPLHF. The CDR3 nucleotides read TGTGCCAGCAGCGTAGTCGAGACAGGGCCGTCACCCCTCCACTTT.

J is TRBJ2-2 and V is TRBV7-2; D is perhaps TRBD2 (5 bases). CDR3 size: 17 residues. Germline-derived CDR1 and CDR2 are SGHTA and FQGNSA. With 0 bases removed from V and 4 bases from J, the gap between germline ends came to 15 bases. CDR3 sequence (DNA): TGTGCCAGCAGCTTAGCGGTCGGGGTACCCCGCACCGGGGAGCTGTTTTTT. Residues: CASSLAVGVPRTGELFF.